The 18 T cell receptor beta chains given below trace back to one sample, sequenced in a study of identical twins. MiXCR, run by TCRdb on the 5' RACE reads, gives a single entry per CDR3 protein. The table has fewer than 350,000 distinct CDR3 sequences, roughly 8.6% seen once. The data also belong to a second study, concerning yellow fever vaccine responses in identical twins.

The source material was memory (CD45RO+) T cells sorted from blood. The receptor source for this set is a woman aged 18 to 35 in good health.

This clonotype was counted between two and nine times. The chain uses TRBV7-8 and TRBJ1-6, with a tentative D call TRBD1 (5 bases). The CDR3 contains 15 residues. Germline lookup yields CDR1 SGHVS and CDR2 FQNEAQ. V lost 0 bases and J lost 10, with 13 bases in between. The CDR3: CASSLAWAGSSPLHF. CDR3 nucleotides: TGTGCCAGCAGCTTAGCATGGGCAGGGTCATCACCCCTCCACTTT.

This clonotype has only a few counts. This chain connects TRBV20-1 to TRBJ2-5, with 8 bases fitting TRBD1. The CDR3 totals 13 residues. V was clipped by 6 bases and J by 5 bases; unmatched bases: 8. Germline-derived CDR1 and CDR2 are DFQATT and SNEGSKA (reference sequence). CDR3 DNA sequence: TGCAGTGCGAACAGGGGGAGTAAGGAGACCCAGTACTTC. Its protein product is CSANRGSKETQYF.

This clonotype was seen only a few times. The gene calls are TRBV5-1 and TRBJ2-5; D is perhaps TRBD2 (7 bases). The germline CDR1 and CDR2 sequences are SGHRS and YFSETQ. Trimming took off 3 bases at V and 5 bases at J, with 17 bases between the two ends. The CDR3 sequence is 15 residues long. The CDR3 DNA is TGCGCCAGCAGCTCTTGGGGGGGGCCCGGGGAGACCCAGTACTTC. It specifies CASSSWGGPGETQYF.

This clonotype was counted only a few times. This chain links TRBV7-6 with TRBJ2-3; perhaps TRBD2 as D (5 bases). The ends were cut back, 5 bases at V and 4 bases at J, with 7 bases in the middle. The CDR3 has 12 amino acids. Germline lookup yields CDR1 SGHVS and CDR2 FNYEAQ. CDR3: CASSRRSDTQYF. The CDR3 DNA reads TGTGCCAGCAGCAGGAGGTCAGATACGCAGTATTTT.

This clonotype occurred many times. In nucleotides, the CDR3 is TGTGCCAGCAGTTTATCCCGACGGAACAATCAGCCCCAGCATTTT. Amino acids: CASSLSRRNNQPQHF. The chain carries TRBV28 and TRBJ1-5; unclear D gene. CDR3 size: 15 residues. V shed 1 base and J shed 3 bases, with 10 bases lying between them. CDR1 and CDR2 (germline): MDHEN, SYDVKM.

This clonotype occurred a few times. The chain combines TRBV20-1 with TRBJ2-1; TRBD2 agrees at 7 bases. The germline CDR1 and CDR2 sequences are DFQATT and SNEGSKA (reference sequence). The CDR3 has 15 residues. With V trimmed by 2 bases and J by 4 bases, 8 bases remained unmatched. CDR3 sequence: CSARKQAGNYNEQFF. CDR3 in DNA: TGCAGTGCTAGAAAGCAAGCGGGAAATTACAATGAGCAGTTCTTC.

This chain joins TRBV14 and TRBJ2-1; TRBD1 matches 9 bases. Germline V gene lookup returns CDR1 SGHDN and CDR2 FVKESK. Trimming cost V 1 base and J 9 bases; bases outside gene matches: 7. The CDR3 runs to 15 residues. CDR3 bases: TGTGCCAGCAGCCAAGCGACAGGGGGTTGGGGTGAGCAGTTCTTC. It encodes CASSQATGGWGEQFF.

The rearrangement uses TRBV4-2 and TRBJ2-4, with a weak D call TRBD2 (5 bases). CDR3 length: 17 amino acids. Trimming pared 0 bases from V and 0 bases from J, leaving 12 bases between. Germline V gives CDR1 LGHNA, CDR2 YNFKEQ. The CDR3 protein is CASSQDATTLAKNIQYF. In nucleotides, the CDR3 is TGTGCCAGCAGCCAAGATGCGACTACCCTAGCCAAAAACATTCAGTACTTC.

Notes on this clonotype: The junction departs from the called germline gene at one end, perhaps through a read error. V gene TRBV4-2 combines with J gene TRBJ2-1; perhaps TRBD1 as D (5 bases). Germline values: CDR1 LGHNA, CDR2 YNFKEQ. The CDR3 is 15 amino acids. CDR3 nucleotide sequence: TGTGCCAGCAGCCAAGGCTACACAGGCTACAATCAGCAGTTCTTC. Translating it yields CASSQGYTGYNQQFF.

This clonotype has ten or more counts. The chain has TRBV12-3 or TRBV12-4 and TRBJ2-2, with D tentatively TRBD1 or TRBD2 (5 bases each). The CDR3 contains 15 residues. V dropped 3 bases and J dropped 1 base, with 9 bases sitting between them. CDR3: CASSLGRLNTGELFF. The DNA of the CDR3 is TGTGCCAGCAGTTTGGGACGGTTGAACACCGGGGAGCTGTTTTTT.

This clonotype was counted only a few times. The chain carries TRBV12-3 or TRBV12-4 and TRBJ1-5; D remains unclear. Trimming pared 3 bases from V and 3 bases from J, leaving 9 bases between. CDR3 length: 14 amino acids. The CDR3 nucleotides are TGTGCCAGCAGTTTCGTCGACATCAATCAGCCCCAGCATTTT. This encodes CASSFVDINQPQHF.

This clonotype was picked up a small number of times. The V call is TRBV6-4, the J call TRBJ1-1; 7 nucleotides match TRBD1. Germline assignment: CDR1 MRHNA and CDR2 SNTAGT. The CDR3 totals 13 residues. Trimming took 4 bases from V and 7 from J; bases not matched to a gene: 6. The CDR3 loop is CASSATGEGEAFF. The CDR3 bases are TGTGCCAGCAGTGCTACAGGGGAAGGTGAAGCTTTCTTT.

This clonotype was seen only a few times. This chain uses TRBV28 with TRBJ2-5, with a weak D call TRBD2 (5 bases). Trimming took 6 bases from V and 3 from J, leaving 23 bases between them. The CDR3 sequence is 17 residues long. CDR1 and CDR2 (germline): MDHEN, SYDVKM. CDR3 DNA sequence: TGTGCCAGCAGCCCCCTCTTCCCGGGATCAGAAAAAGAGACCCAGTACTTC. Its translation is CASSPLFPGSEKETQYF.

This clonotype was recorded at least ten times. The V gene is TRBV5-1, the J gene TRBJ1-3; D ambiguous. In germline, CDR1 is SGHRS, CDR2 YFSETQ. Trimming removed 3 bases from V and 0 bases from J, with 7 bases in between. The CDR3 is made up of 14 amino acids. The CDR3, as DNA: TGCGCCAGCAGCTCCGGGGACTCTGGAAACACCATATATTTT. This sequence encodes CASSSGDSGNTIYF.

CDR3 coding DNA: TGTGCCATCAGTGAGTCAGGACAGGACTACAATGAGCAGTTCTTC. Amino acid sequence: CAISESGQDYNEQFF. J is TRBJ2-1 and V is TRBV10-3; 7 bases map to TRBD1. This CDR3 contains 15 residues. The V gene end was trimmed by 0 bases and the J gene end by 3 bases; junction bases not matched to a gene: 2. Germline CDR1 is ENHRY and CDR2 is SYGVKD.

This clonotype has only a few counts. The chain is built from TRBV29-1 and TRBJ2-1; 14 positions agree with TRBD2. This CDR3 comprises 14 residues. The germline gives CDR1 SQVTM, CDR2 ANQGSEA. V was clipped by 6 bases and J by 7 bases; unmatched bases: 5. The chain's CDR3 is CSVGTSGSGNEQFF. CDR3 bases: TGCAGCGTCGGGACTAGCGGGAGTGGTAATGAGCAGTTCTTC.

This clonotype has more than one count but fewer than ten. CDR3 amino acids: CASIRQGRGYTQYF. The CDR3 bases are TGTGCCAGCATCAGACAGGGGAGGGGTTATACGCAGTATTTT. V gene TRBV6-1 combines with J gene TRBJ2-3; a possible D gene is TRBD1 (8 bases). Between the trimmed V and J ends, which lost 7 bases and 7 bases, there was a span of 18 bases. This CDR3 has 14 residues. Germline V CDR1 and CDR2: MNHNS, SASEGT.

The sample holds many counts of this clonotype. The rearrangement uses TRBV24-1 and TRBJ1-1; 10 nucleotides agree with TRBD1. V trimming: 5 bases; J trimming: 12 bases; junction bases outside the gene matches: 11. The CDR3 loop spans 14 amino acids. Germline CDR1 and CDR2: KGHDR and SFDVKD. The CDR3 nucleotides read TGTGCCACCAGTGGTCAAGCTCAGGACAGGGGGTCTTTCTTT. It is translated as CATSGQAQDRGSFF.